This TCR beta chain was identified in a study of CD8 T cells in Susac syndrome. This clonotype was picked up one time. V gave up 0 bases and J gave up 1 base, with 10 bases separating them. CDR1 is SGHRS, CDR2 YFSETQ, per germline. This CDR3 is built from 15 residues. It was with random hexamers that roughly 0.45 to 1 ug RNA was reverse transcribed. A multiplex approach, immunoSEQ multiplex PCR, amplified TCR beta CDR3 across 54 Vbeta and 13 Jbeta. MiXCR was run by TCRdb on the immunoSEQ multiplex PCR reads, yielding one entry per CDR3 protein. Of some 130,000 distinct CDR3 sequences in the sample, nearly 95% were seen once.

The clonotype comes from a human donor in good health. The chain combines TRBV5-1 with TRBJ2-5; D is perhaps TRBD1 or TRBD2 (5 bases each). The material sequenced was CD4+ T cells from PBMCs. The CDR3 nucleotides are TGCGCCAGCAGCTTGGGACCAGGGACCCAAGAGACCCAGTACTTC. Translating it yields CASSLGPGTQETQYF. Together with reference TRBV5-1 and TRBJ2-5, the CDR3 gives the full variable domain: KAGVTQTPRYLIKTRGQQVTLSCSPISGHRSVSWYQQTPGQGLQFLFEYFSETQRNKGNFPGRFSGRQFSNSRSEMNVSTLELGDSALYLCASSLGPGTQETQYFGPGTRLLVL.